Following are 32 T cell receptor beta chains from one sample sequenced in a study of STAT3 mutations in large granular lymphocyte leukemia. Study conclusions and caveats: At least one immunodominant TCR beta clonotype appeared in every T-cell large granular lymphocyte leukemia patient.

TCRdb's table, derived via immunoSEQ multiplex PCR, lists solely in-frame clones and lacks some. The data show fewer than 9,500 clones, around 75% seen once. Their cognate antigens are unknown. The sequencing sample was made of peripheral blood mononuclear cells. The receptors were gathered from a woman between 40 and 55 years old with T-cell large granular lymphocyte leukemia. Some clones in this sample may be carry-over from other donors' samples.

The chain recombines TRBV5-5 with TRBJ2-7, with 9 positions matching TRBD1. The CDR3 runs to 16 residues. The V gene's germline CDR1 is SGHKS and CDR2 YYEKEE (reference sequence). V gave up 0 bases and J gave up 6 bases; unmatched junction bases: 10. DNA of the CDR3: TGTGCCAGCAGCTTGGCCGTATCACAGGGGGCATTCGAGCAGTACTTC. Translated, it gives CASSLAVSQGAFEQYF.

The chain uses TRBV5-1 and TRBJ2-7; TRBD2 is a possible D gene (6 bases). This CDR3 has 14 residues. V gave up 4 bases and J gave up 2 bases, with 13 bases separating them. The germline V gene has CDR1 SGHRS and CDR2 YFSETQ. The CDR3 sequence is CASSTVGSTYEQYF. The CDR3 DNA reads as TGCGCCAGCAGCACCGTCGGGAGTACCTACGAGCAGTACTTC.

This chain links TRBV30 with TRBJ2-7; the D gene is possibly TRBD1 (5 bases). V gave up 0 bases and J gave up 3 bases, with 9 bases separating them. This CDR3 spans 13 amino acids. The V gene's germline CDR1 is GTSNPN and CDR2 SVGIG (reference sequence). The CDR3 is CAWSVSGNYEQYV. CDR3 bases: TGTGCCTGGAGTGTTTCAGGGAACTACGAGCAGTACGTC.

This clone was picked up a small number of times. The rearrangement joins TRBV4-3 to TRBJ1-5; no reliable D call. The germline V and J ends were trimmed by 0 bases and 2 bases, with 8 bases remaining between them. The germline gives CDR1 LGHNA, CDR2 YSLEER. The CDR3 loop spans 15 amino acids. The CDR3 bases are TGCGCCAGCAGCCAAGATCGCAGTGGCAATCAGCCCCAGCATTTT. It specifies CASSQDRSGNQPQHF.

The CDR3 coding sequence is TGTGCCAGCAGCTTGGCCGCTAACACAGATACGCAGTATTTT. Translation: CASSLAANTDTQYF. The chain employs TRBV5-4 and TRBJ2-3; D remains ambiguous. This CDR3 spans 14 amino acids. The V gene lost 0 bases and the J gene lost 2 bases, with 7 bases spanning the gap. Germline V gene data show CDR1 as SGHNT and CDR2 as YYREEE (reference sequence).

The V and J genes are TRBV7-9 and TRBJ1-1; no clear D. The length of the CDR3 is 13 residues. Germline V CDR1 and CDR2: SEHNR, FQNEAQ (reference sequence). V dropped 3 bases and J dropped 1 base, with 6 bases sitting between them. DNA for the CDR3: TGTGCCAGCAGCTTCGGAGGGAACACTGAAGCTTTCTTT. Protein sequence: CASSFGGNTEAFF.

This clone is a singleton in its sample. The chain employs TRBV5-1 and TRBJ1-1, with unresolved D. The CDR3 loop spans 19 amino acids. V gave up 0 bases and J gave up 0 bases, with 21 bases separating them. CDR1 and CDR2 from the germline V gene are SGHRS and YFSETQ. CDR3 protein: CASSLALLGPKPMNTEAFF. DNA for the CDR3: TGCGCCAGCAGCTTGGCTTTGTTGGGCCCCAAGCCGATGAACACTGAAGCTTTCTTT.

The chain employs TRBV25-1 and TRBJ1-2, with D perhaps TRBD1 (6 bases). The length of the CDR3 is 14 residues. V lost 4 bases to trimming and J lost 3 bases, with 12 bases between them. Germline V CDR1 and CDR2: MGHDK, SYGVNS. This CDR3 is CASSGSTGYYGYTF. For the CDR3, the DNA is TGTGCCAGCAGTGGTTCCACAGGGTACTATGGCTACACCTTC.

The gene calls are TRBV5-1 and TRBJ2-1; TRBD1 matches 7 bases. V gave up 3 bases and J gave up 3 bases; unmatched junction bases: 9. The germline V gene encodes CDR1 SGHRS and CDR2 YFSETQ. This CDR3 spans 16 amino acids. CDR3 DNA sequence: TGCGCCAGCAGCTCCGAGGGGACAGTTTACTACAATGAGCAGTTCTTC. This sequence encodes CASSSEGTVYYNEQFF.

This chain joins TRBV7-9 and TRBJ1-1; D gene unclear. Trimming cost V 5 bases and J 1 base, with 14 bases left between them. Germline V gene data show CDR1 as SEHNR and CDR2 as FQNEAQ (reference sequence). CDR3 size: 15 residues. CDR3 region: CASSPWETPNTEAFF. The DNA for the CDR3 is TGTGCCAGCAGCCCCTGGGAGACACCGAACACTGAAGCTTTCTTT.

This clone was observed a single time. CDR3 nucleotide sequence: TGTGCCTGGAGTTTTGGGTCGGCTATCCAAGAGACCCAGTACTTC. This encodes CAWSFGSAIQETQYF. The chain employs TRBV30 and TRBJ2-5; D gene ambiguous. This CDR3 region has 15 residues. The V and J ends lost 2 bases and 1 base respectively, with 14 bases between them. From germline, CDR1 is GTSNPN and CDR2 SVGIG (reference sequence).

The CDR3 loop is CAWRAVGTNYGYTF. As DNA, the CDR3 is TGTGCCTGGAGGGCGGTAGGGACTAACTATGGCTACACCTTC. V and J are TRBV30 and TRBJ1-2; D unclear. CDR1 is GTSNPN and CDR2 is SVGIG in the germline V gene (reference sequence). Trimming shortened V by 3 bases and J by 0 bases, and 11 bases separated the two germline ends. The CDR3 has 14 residues.

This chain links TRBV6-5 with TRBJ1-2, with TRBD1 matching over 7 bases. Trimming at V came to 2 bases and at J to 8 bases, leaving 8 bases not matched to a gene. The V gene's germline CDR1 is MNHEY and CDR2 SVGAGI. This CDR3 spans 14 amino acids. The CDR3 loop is CASSYTTGVIGYTF. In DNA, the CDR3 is TGTGCCAGCAGTTACACCACAGGGGTGATCGGCTACACCTTC.

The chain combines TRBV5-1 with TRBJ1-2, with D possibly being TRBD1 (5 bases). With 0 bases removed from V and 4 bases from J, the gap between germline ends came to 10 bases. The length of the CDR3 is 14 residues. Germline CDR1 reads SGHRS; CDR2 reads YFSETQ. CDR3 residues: CASSLAGPGYGYTF. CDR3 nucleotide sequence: TGCGCCAGCAGCTTGGCGGGGCCAGGCTATGGCTACACCTTC.

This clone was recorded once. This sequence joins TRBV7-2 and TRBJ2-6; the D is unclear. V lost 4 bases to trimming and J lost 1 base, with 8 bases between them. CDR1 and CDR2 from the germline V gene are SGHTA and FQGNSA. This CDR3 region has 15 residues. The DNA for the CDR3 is TGTGCCAGCAGCTGGGCGCCATCTGGGGCCAACGTCCTGACTTTC. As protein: CASSWAPSGANVLTF.

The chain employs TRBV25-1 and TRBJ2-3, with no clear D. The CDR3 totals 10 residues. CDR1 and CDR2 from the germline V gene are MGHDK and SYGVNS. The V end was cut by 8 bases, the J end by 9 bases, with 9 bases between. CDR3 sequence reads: CASFRDTQYF. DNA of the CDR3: TGTGCCAGCTTTCGAGACACGCAGTATTTT.

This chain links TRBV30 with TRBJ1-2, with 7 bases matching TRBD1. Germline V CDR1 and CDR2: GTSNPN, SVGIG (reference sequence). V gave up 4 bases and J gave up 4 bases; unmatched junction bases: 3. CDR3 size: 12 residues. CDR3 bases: TGTGCCTGGAAGGGGGCTCCCTATGGCTACACCTTC. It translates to CAWKGAPYGYTF.

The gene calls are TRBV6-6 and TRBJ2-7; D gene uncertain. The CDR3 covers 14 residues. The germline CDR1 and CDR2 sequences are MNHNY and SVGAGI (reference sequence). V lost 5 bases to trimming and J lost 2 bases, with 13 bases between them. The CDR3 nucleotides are TGTGCCAGCAGTCCGGGCTTCGGTGCCTACGAGCAGTACTTC. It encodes CASSPGFGAYEQYF.

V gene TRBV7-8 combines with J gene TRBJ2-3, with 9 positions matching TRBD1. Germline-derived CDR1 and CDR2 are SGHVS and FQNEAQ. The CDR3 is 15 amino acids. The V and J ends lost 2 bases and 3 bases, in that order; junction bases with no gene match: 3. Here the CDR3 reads CASSLRQGETDTQYF. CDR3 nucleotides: TGTGCCAGCAGCTTACGACAGGGGGAAACAGATACGCAGTATTTT.

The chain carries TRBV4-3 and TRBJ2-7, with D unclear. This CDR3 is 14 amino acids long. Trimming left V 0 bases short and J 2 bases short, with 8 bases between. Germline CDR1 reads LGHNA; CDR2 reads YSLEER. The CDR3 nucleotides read TGCGCCAGCAGCCAAGAAGTTCCTCCCTACGAGCAGTACTTC. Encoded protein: CASSQEVPPYEQYF.

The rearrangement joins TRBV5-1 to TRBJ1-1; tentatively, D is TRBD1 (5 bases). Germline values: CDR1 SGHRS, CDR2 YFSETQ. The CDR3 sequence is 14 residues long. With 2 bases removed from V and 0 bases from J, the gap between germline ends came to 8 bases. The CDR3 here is CASSFGGVNTEAFF. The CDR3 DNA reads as TGCGCCAGCAGCTTTGGGGGTGTGAACACTGAAGCTTTCTTT.

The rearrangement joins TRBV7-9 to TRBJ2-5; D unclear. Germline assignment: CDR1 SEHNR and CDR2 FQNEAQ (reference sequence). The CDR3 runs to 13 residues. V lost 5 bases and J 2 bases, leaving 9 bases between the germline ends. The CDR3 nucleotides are TGTGCCAGCAGCCCGAGACCGCAAGAGACCCAGTACTTC. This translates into CASSPRPQETQYF.

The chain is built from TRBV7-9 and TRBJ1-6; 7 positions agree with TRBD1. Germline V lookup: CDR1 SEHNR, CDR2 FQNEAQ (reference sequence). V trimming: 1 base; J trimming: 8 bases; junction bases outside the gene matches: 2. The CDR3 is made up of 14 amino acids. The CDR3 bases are TGTGCCAGCAGCTTAGGACAGGGATATTCACCCCTCCACTTT. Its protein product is CASSLGQGYSPLHF.

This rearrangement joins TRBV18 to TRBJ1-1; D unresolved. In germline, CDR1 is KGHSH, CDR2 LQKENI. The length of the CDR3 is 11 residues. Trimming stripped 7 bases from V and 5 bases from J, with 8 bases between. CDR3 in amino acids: CASLLGTEAFF. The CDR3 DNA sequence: TGTGCCAGCTTGCTCGGGACTGAAGCTTTCTTT.

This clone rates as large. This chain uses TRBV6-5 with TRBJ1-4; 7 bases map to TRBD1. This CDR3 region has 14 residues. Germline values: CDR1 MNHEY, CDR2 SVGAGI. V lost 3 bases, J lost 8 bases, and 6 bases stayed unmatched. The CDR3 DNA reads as TGTGCCAGCAGTTATAAACAGGGGTTGGAAAAACTGTTTTTT. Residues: CASSYKQGLEKLFF.

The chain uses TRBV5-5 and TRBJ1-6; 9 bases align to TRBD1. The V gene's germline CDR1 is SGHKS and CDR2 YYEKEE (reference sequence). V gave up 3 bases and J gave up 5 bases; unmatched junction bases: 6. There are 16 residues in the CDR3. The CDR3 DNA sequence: TGTGCCAGCAGCTACAGGGGGCCCGAGAATAATTCACCCCTCCACTTT. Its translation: CASSYRGPENNSPLHF.

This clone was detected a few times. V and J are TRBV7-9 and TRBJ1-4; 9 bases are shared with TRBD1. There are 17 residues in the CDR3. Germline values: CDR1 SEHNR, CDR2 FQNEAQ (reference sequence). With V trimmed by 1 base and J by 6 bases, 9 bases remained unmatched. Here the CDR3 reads CASSLGSGTGLDEKLFF. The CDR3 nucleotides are TGTGCCAGCAGCTTAGGGTCGGGGACAGGGTTGGATGAAAAACTGTTTTTT. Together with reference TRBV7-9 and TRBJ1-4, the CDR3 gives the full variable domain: DTGVSQNPRHKITKRGQNVTFRCDPISEHNRLYWYRQTLGQGPEFLTYFQNEAQLEKSRLLSDRFSAERPKGSFSTLEIQRTEQGDSAMYLCASSLGSGTGLDEKLFFGSGTQLSVL.

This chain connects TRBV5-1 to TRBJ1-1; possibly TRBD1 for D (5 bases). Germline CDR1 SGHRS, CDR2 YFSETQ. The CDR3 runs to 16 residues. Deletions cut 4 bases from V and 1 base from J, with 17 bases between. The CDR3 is CASSPLGEVGNTEAFF. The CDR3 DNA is TGCGCCAGCAGCCCACTAGGGGAGGTTGGGAACACTGAAGCTTTCTTT.

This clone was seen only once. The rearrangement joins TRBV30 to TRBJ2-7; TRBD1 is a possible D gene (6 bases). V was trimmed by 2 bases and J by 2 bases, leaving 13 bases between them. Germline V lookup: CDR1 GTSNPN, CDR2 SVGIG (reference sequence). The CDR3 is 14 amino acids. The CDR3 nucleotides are TGTGCCTGGAGTACCTGGGACAATACCTACGAGCAGTACTTC. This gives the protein CAWSTWDNTYEQYF.

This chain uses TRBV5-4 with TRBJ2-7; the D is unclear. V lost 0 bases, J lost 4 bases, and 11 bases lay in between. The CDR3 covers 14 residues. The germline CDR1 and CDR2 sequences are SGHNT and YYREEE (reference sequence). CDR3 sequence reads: CASSLGSDQYEQYF. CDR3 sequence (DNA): TGTGCCAGCAGCTTGGGGTCAGACCAATACGAGCAGTACTTC.

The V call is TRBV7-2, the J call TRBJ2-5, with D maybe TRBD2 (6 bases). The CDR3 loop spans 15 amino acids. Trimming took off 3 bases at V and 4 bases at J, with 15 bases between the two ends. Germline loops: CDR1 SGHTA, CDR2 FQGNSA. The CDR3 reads CASSFAGLGTETQYF. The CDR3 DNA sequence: TGTGCCAGCAGCTTTGCGGGACTGGGAACAGAGACCCAGTACTTC.

The CDR3 reads CASSQDFEAFF. CDR3 DNA sequence: TGTGCCAGCAGCCAAGACTTTGAAGCTTTCTTT. This rearrangement joins TRBV4-2 to TRBJ1-1, with unresolved D. V was cut by 0 bases and J by 7 bases, with 3 bases left in between. CDR1 and CDR2 (germline): LGHNA, YNFKEQ. The CDR3 contains 11 residues.